This T cell receptor (beta chain) was profiled in a study of T-cell reconstitution after alpha-beta-depleted transplantation in children. Germline loops: CDR1 MDHEN, CDR2 SYDVKM. V was pared by 7 bases and J by 2 bases, with 20 bases between. The CDR3 totals 16 residues. Unique molecular identifiers were incorporated when the TCRbeta library was constructed. Each CDR3 protein gets one entry after TCRdb re-called the PCR reads with MiXCR. This table holds about 230,000 distinct CDR3 sequences, about 11% found once. This chain links TRBV28 with TRBJ1-2; no definite D call. The sample was PBMCs from the stem cell graft donor, taken from the stem cell graft. This sequence originates from a human donor who donated a stem cell graft to a child with acute lymphoblastic leukemia. CDR3 sequence (DNA): TGTGCCAGCATCCCCCCCCGGGCAGGCTCCAACTATGGCTACACCTTC. Protein sequence: CASIPPRAGSNYGYTF.